This T cell receptor (beta chain) was observed in a study of HIV-infected patients and healthy controls. Looking at the study overall: In about 85% of the 16 patients, CD4 counts climbed slightly after three months but remained subnormal. Study-level results: In healthy controls, MAIT alpha CDR3s were common; in HIV+ repertoires, severely depleted. No HLA typing of donors was done in this study. HIV-associated CDR3 frequencies dropped significantly during therapy; CMV-associated ones, mostly rising, changed nonsignificantly.

At least ten counts were recorded for this clonotype. Its target is unknown. Reverse transcription used 450 to 550 ng RNA and constant-region primers for alpha and beta. Alpha and beta chain libraries were made separately by chain-specific third strand synthesis with multiplexing indices. TCRdb ran MiXCR on the 5' RACE reads and lists one entry per CDR3 protein. The sample lists some 12,000 distinct CDR3 sequences, less than 9.5% seen once, with around 24% in the top ten. Trimming removed 1 base at V and 5 bases at J, with 12 bases between. The CDR3 length is 15 residues. Germline lookup yields CDR1 SEHNR and CDR2 FQNEAQ (reference sequence). The repertoire came from unfractionated whole blood and reflected all unsorted peripheral T cells.

The clonotype originates from an adult with HIV infection. The donor label of this sample is uncertain. The J gene is TRBJ1-3, the V gene TRBV7-9; no firm D call. The sample here was blood, taken before antiretroviral therapy. In DNA, the CDR3 is TGTGCCAGCAGCTTAGGGGAACTCGGACGAAACACCATATATTTT. Translated: CASSLGELGRNTIYF.